This entry is about one TCR beta chain. The antigen is undetermined. PCR involved 60 Vbeta and 13 Jbeta primers. Assay: immunoSEQ multiplex PCR; the TCRdb copy retains only in-frame clones and omits some. Of approximately 130,000 clones in the sample, more than 65% were seen once. This entry belongs to a study of cytomegalovirus exposure and HLA in healthy donors. Study summary: Just over 80% of more than 300 genotyped donors fell in the Caucasian-associated ancestry cluster.

Regarding the study as a whole: On later analysis, the bulk of CMV-associated TCR beta chains appeared to be HLA-restricted.

V shed 6 bases, J shed 3 bases, and the junction held 7 bases outside the gene matches. This CDR3 has 16 residues. CDR1 and CDR2 (germline): LNHDA, SQIVND (reference sequence). The chain links TRBV19 to TRBJ2-1; 11 bases match TRBD2. This sequence was found in a woman younger than 35 in good health and CMV-seronegative. Sequencing was carried out using PBMCs. The CDR3 here is CASSAIAGGVYNEQFF. CDR3 DNA: TGTGCCAGTAGCGCTATAGCGGGAGGGGTCTACAATGAGCAGTTCTTC.